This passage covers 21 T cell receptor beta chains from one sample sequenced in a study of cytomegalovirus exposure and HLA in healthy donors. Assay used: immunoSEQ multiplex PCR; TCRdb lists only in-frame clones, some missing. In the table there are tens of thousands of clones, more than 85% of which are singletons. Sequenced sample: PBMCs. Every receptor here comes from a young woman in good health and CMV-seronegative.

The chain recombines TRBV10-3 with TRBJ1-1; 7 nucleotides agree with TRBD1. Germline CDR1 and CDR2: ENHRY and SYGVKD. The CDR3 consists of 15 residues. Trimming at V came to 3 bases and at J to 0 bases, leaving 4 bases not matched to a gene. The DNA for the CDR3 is TGTGCCATCAGTGATCAGGGGGGCATGAACACTGAAGCTTTCTTT. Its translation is CAISDQGGMNTEAFF.

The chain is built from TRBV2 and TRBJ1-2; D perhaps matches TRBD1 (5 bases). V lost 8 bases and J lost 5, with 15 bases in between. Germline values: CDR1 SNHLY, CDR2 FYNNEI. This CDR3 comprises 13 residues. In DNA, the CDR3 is TGTGCCAGCGGTGGCAGGGTTTTATATGGCTACACCTTC. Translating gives CASGGRVLYGYTF.

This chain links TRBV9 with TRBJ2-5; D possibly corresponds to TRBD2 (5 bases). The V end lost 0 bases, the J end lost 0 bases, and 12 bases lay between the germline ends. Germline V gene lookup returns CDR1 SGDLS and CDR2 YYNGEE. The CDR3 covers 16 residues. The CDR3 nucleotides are TGTGCCAGCAGCGTAGTCCTGTCCGGGGACCAAGAGACCCAGTACTTC. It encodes CASSVVLSGDQETQYF.

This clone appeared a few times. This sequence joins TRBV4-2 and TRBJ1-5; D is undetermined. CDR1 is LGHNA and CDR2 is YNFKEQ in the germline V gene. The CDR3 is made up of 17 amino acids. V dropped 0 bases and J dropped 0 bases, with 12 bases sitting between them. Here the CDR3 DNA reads TGTGCCAGCAGCCAAGATCTCGAGGCAGCTAGCAATCAGCCCCAGCATTTT. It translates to CASSQDLEAASNQPQHF.

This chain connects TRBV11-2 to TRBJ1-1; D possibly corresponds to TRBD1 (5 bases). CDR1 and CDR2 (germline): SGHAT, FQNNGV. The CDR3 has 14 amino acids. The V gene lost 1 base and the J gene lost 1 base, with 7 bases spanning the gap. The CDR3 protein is CASSLGQWNTEAFF. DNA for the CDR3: TGTGCCAGCAGCTTAGGACAGTGGAACACTGAAGCTTTCTTT.

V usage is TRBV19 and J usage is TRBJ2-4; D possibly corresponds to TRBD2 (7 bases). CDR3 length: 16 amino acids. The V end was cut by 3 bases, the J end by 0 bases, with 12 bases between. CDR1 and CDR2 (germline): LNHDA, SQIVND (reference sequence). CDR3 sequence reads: CASSIFGGLAKNIQYF. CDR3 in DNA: TGTGCCAGTAGTATCTTCGGGGGGCTAGCCAAAAACATTCAGTACTTC.

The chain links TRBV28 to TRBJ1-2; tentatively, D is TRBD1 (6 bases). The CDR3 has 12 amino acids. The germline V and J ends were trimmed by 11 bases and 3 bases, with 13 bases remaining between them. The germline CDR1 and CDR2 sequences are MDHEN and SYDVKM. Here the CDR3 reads CALRGGDYGYTF. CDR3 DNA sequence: TGTGCCCTGAGGGGGGGGGACTATGGCTACACCTTC.

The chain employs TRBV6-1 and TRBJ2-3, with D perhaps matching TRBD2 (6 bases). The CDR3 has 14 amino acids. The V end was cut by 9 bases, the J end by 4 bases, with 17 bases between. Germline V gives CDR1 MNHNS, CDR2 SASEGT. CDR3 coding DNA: TGTGCCAGTCTGGCGGGGACCCCCCCAGATACGCAGTATTTT. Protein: CASLAGTPPDTQYF.

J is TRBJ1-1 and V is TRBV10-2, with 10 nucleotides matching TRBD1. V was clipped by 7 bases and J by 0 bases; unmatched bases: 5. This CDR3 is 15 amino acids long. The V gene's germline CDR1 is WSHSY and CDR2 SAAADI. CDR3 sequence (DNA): TGCGCCAGCACTGGACAGGGGGGTTTGAACACTGAAGCTTTCTTT. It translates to CASTGQGGLNTEAFF.

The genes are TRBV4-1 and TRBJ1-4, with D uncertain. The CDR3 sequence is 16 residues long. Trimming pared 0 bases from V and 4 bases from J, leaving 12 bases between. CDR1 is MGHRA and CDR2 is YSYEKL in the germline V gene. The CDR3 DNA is TGCGCCAGCAGCCAAGACTCGAGTACCTTTAATGAAAAACTGTTTTTT. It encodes CASSQDSSTFNEKLFF.

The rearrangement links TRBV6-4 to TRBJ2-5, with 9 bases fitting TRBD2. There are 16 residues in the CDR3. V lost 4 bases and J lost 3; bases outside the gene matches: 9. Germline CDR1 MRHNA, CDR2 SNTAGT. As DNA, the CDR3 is TGTGCCAGCAGTGGATTTAGCGGGAGCCGGGAAGAGACCCAGTACTTC. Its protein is CASSGFSGSREETQYF.

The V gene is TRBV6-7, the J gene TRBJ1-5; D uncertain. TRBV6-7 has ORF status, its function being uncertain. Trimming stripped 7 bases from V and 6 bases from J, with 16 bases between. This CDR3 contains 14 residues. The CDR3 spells CASTHGPAGQPQHF. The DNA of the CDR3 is TGTGCCAGCACCCATGGTCCCGCCGGTCAGCCCCAGCATTTT.

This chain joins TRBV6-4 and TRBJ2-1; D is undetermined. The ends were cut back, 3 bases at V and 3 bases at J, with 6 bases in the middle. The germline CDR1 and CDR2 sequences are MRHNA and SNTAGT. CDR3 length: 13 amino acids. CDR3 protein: CASSEDIYNEQFF. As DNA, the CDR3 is TGTGCCAGCAGTGAAGACATCTACAATGAGCAGTTCTTC.

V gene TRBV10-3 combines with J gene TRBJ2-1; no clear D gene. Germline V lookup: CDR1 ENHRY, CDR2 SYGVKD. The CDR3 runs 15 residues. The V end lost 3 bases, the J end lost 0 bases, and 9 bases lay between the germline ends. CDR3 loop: CAISDPLNSYNEQFF. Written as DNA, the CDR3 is TGTGCCATCAGTGACCCCCTTAACTCCTACAATGAGCAGTTCTTC.

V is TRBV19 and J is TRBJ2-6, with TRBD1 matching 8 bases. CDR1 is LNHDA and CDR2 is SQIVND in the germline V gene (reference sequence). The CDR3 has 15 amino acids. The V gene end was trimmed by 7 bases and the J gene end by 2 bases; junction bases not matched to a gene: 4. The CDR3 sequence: CASTDRVTGANVLTF. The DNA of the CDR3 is TGTGCCAGTACGGACAGGGTAACTGGGGCCAACGTCCTGACTTTC.

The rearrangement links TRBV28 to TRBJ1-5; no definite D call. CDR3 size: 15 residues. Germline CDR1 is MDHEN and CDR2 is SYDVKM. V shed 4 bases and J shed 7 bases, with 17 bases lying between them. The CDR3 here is CASSSPGRGGQPQHF. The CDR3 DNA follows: TGTGCCAGCAGTTCTCCCGGGCGCGGAGGACAGCCCCAGCATTTT.

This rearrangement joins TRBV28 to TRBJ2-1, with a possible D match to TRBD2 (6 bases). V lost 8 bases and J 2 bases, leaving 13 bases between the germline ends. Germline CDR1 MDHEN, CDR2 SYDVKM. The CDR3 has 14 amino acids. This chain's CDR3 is CASRGWTTYNEQFF. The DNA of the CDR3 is TGTGCCAGCCGGGGGTGGACGACCTACAATGAGCAGTTCTTC.

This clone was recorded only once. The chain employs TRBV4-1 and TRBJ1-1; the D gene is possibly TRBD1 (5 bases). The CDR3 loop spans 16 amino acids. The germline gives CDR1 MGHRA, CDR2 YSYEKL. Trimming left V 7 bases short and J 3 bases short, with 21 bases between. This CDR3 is CASTKEGSGGYTEAFF. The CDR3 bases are TGCGCCAGCACTAAAGAGGGGTCGGGAGGGTACACTGAAGCTTTCTTT.

The CDR3 protein is CATSGDRWGETQYF. The CDR3 DNA sequence: TGTGCCACCAGCGGGGACAGATGGGGAGAGACCCAGTACTTC. The chain carries TRBV15 and TRBJ2-5; 7 bases align to TRBD1. Trimming at V came to 5 bases and at J to 4 bases, leaving 7 bases not matched to a gene. CDR3 size: 14 residues. Germline CDR1 is LNHNV and CDR2 is YYDKDF (reference sequence). Full variable domain (rest looked up from reference TRBV15 and TRBJ2-5): DAMVIQNPRYQVTQFGKPVTLSCSQTLNHNVMYWYQQKSSQAPKLLFHYYDKDFNNEADTPDNFQSRRPNTSFCFLDIRSPGLGDTAMYLCATSGDRWGETQYFGPGTRLLVL.

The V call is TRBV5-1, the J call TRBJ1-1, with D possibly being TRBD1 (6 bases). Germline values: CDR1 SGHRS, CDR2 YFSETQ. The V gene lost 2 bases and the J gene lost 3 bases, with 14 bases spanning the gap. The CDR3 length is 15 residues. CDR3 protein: CASSFGGAGDTEAFF. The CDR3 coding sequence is TGCGCCAGCAGCTTCGGGGGGGCAGGGGACACTGAAGCTTTCTTT.

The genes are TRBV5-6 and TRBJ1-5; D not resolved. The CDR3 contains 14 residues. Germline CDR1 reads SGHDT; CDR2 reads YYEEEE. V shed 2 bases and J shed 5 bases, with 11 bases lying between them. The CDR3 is CASSLGGLDQPQHF. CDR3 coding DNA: TGTGCCAGCAGCTTAGGTGGGCTCGATCAGCCCCAGCATTTT.